This is a list of T cell receptor beta chains from one sample in a study of T cell responses to AZD1222 COVID-19 vaccine. Measured with immunoSEQ multiplex PCR; TCRdb has only the in-frame clones, and not every one. The sample consists of about 73,000 clones, 89% of them appearing once. The input for sequencing was peripheral blood, taken 28 days after the second AZD1222 dose. These receptors were obtained from an adult who received the AZD1222 COVID-19 vaccine. Both conserved end residues are part of each CDR3. Fields, in order: V gene, J gene, clone size, D gene, CDR3 DNA, CDR3 protein. D genes are given only for firm matches. Clone size appears in some rows only: once, few, many, or a class for an expanded clone.

>TRBV6-5|TRBJ2-5|-|-
TGTGCCAGCAGGTCCAACCTAATACAAGAGACCCAGTACTTC
CASRSNLIQETQYF
>TRBV5-1|TRBJ2-1|-|-
TGCGCCAGCCAACGTACTAGCTCCTACAATGAGCAGTTCTTC
CASQRTSSYNEQFF
>TRBV24-1|TRBJ2-2|-|-
TGTGCCACCAGTGAGTTATTCACCGGGGAGCTGTTTTTT
CATSELFTGELFF
>TRBV18|TRBJ1-1|-|-
TGTGCCAGCTCACCACGGGGTTTAGGCACTGAAGCTTTCTTT
CASSPRGLGTEAFF
>TRBV2|TRBJ1-4|few|TRBD1
TGTGCCAGCAGCCGGGACAGGGGGCGCGTTAATGAAAAACTGTTTTTT
CASSRDRGRVNEKLFF
>TRBV19|TRBJ1-1|-|-
TGTGCCAGTAGTAGGCCGGGGGCGAACACTGAAGCTTTCTTT
CASSRPGANTEAFF
>TRBV7-2|TRBJ2-3|-|-
TGTGCCAGCAGCTCCCAGGGCTACACAGATACGCAGTATTTT
CASSSQGYTDTQYF
>TRBV13|TRBJ1-6|-|-
TGTGCCAGCAGCCCGCGACAGGAGTATAATTCACCCCTCCACTTT
CASSPRQEYNSPLHF
>TRBV9|TRBJ1-2|-|TRBD1
TGTGCCAGCAGCGTAGAAAGGGGGCTCTGGGGCTACACCTTC
CASSVERGLWGYTF
>TRBV25-1|TRBJ2-5|-|-
TGTGCCAGCAGTGAACGGAGGGGACCCTTCCAAGAGACCCAGTACTTC
CASSERRGPFQETQYF
>TRBV5-1|TRBJ1-4|-|-
TGCGCCAGCAGCTTCAGGACAGCGCAAGCAACTAATGAAAAACTGTTTTTT
CASSFRTAQATNEKLFF